This TCR beta chain was sequenced during a study of beta chain features in type 1 diabetes. Study observations and caveats: For Type 1 diabetes patients, all four CD4+ subsets carried TCRB CDR3s that were moderately but significantly shorter.

This clone was seen only a few times. Its antigen is not identified. Expressed TCRB transcripts were sequenced, since all the RNA that had been isolated was reverse transcribed. Deep immunoSEQ sequencing covered naive, central memory and regulatory T cell samples. Assay: immunoSEQ multiplex PCR; the TCRdb copy retains only in-frame clones and omits some. This table holds 860,000 or so clones, around a sixth found once. This CDR3 region has 14 residues. Per germline, CDR1 MDHEN and CDR2 SYDVKM. The V gene end was trimmed by 0 bases and the J gene end by 6 bases; junction bases not matched to a gene: 3. The sample was naive CD4+ T cells from blood. This rearrangement joins TRBV28 to TRBJ2-7; the match to TRBD1 covers 9 bases. The source is a woman aged 18 to 35 in good health. The CDR3 sequence: CASSLWGGQGEQYF. The DNA of the CDR3 is TGTGCCAGCAGTTTATGGGGGGGACAGGGCGAGCAGTACTTC.